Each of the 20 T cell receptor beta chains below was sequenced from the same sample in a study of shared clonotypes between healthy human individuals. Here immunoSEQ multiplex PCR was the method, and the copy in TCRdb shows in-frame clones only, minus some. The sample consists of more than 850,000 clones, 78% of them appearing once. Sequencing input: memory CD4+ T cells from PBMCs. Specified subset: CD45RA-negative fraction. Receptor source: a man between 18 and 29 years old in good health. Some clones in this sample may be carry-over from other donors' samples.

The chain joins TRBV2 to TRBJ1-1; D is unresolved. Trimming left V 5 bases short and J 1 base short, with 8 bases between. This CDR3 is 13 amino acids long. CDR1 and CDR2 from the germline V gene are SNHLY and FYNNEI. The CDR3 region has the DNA TGTGCCAGCAGTCTACAGCCGAACACTGAAGCTTTCTTT. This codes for CASSLQPNTEAFF.

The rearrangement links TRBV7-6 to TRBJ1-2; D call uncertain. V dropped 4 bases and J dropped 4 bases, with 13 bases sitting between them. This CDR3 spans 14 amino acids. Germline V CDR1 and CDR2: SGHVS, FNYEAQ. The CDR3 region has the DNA TGTGCCAGCAGCTCCCTCCCGGAAGCCTATGGCTACACCTTC. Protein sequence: CASSSLPEAYGYTF.

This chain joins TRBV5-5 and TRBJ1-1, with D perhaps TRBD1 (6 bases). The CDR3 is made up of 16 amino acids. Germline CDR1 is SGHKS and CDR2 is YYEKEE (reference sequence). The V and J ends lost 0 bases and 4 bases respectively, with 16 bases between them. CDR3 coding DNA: TGTGCCAGCAGCTTGGATGGCAGGGGAAGGGGCACTGAAGCTTTCTTT. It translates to CASSLDGRGRGTEAFF.

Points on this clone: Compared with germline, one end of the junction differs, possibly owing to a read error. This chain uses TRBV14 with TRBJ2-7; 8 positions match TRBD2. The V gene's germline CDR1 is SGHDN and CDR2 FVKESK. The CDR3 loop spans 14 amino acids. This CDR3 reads CASSPRAGAHERYF. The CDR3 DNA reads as TGTGCCAGCAGCCCACGAGCGGGAGCCCACGAGCGGTACTTC.

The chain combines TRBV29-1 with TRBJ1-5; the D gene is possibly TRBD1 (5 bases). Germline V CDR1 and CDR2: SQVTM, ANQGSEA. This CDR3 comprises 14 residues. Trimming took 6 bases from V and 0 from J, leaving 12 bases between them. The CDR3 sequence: CSVRGTDSNQPQHF. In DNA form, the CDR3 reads TGCAGCGTGCGCGGGACGGATAGCAATCAGCCCCAGCATTTT.

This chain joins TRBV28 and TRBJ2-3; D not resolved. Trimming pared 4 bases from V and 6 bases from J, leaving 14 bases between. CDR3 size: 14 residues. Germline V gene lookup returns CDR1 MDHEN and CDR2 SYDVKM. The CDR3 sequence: CASSSSWVLDTQYF. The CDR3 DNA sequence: TGTGCCAGCAGTTCTTCCTGGGTCCTCGATACGCAGTATTTT.

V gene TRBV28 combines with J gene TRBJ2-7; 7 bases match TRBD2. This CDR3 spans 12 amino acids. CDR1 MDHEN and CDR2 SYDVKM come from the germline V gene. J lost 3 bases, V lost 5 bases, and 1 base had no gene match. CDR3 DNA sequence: TGTGCCAGCAGTGGACTAGACTACGAGCAGTACTTC. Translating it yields CASSGLDYEQYF.

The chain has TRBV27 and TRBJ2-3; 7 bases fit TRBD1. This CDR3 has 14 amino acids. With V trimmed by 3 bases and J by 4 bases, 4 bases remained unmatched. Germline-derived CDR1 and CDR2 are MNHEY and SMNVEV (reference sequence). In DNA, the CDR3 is TGTGCCAGCAGTTTGGAAGGGGGCCCAGATACGCAGTATTTT. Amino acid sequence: CASSLEGGPDTQYF.

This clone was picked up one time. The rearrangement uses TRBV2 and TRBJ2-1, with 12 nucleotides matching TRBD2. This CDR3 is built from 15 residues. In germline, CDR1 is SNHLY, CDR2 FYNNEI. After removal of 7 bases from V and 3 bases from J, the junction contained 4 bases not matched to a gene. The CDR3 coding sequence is TGTGCCAGCATGGAGACTAGCGGGAGCTACAATGAGCAGTTCTTC. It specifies CASMETSGSYNEQFF.

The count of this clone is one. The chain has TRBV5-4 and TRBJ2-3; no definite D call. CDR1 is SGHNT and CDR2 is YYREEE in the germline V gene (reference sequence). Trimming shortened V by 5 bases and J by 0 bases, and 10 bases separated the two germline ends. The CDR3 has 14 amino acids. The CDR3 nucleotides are TGTGCCAGCAGTCAGAAATCTAGCACAGATACGCAGTATTTT. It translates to CASSQKSSTDTQYF.

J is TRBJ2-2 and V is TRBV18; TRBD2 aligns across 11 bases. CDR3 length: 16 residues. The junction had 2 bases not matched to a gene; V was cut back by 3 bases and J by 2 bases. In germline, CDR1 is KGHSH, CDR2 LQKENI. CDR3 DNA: TGTGCCAGCTCACCGGGACTAGCGGTTAACACCGGGGAGCTGTTTTTT. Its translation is CASSPGLAVNTGELFF.

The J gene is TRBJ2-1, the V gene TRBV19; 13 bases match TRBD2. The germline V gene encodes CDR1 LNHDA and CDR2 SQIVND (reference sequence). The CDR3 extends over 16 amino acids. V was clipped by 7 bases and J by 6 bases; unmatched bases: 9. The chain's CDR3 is CASTLGLAGVGNEQFF. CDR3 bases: TGTGCCAGTACCTTAGGACTAGCGGGAGTAGGCAATGAGCAGTTCTTC.

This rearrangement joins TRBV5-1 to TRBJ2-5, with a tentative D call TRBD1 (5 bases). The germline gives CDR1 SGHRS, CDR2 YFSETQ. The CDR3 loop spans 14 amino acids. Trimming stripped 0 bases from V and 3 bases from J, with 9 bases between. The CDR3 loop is CASSLGQTKETQYF. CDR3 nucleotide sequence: TGCGCCAGCAGCTTGGGACAGACCAAAGAGACCCAGTACTTC.

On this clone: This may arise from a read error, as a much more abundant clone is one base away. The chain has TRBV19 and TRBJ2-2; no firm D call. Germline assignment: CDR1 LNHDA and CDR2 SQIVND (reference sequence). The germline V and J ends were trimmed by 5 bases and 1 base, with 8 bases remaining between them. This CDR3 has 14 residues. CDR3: CASSRSGNTGELFF. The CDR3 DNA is TGTGCCAGTAGTCGGTCAGGGAACACCGGGGAGCTGTTTTTT.

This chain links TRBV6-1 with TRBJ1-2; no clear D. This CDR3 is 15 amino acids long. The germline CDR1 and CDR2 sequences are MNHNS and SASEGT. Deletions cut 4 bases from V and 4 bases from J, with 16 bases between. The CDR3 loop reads CASSAGLQGGYGYTF. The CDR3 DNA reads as TGTGCCAGCAGTGCGGGCCTCCAAGGAGGCTATGGCTACACCTTC.

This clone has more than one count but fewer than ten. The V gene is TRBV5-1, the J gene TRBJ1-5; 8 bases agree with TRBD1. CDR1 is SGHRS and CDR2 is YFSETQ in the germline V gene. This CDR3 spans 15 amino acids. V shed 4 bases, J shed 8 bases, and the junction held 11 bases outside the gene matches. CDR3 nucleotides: TGCGCCAGCAGCGCCGGAGCAGGGGGCAGAGAGCCCCAGCATTTT. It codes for CASSAGAGGREPQHF.

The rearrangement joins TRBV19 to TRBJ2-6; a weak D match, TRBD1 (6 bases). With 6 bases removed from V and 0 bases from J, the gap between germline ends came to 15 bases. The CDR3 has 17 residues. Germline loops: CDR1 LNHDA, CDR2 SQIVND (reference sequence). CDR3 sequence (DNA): TGTGCCAGTAGCCAAAGCGACAGGTTCTCTGGGGCCAACGTCCTGACTTTC. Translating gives CASSQSDRFSGANVLTF.

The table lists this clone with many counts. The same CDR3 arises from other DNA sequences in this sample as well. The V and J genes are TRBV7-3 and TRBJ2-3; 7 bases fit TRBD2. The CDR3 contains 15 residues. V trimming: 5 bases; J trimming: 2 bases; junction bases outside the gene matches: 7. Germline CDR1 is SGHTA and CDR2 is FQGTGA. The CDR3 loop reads CASSETGTTTDTQYF. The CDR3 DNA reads TGTGCCAGCAGCGAAACGGGGACTACCACAGATACGCAGTATTTT.

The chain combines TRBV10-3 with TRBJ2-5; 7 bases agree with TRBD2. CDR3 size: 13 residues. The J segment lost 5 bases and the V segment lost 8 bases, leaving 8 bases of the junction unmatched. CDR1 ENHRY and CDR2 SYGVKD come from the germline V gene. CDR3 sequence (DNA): TGTGCCATCGCGGGAGCGGGGAGGGAGACCCAGTACTTC. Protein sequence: CAIAGAGRETQYF.

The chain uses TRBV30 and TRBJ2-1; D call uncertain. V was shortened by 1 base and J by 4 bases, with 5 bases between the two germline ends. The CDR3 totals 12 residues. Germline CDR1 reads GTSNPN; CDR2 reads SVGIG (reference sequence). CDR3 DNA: TGTGCCTGGAGTGACGGATACAATGAGCAGTTCTTC. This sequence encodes CAWSDGYNEQFF. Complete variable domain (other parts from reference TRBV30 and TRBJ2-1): SQTIHQWPATLVQPVGSPLSLECTVEGTSNPNLYWYRQAAGRGLQLLFYSVGIGQISSEVPQNLSASRPQDRQFILSSKKLLLSDSGFYLCAWSDGYNEQFFGPGTRLTVL.